The next 32 T cell receptor beta chains were all read from a single sample in a study of T cells after yellow fever vaccination. TCRdb analysed the 5' RACE reads with MiXCR anew, one entry per CDR3 protein. The sample comprises hundreds of thousands of distinct CDR3 sequences, about 13% of which are singletons, and more than 12% rests with the top ten. Sequencing used PBMCs, obtained on the day of the yellow fever booster vaccination. The receptors derive from a man aged 30 to 39 who received the YFV17D yellow fever vaccine.

The CDR3 reads CASSITGTDYNEQFF. The CDR3 DNA is TGCGCCAGCAGCATCACCGGGACCGACTACAATGAGCAGTTCTTC. V usage is TRBV4-3 and J usage is TRBJ2-1; either TRBD1 or TRBD2 may fit D (5 bases each). Germline V gene data show CDR1 as LGHNA and CDR2 as YSLEER. There are 15 residues in the CDR3. Trimming pared 5 bases from V and 3 bases from J, leaving 14 bases between.

The chain links TRBV4-3 to TRBJ2-7; a weak D match, TRBD1 (6 bases). The germline gives CDR1 LGHNA, CDR2 YSLEER. CDR3 length equals 14 residues. Trimming left V 4 bases short and J 2 bases short, with 12 bases between. The CDR3 sequence: CASSRTRGPYEQYF. As DNA, the CDR3 is TGCGCCAGCAGCCGGACCAGGGGCCCCTACGAGCAGTACTTC.

The chain joins TRBV9 to TRBJ2-1; TRBD2 agrees at 12 bases. Losses at the gene ends were 3 bases for V and 4 bases for J; bases not matched to a gene: 5. There are 16 residues in the CDR3. Germline loops: CDR1 SGDLS, CDR2 YYNGEE. The DNA for the CDR3 is TGTGCCAGCAGCGAGCTAGCGGGAGGGCGATACAATGAGCAGTTCTTC. It translates to CASSELAGGRYNEQFF.

V and J are TRBV5-1 and TRBJ2-7, with D possibly TRBD1 on 6 matching bases. Germline V CDR1 and CDR2: SGHRS, YFSETQ. V was clipped by 4 bases and J by 6 bases, with 20 bases between them. This CDR3 spans 15 amino acids. The CDR3 region has the DNA TGCGCCAGCAGCAGTGGACAGCGCGCTCGGGGCGAGCAGTACTTC. Translated: CASSSGQRARGEQYF.

At least ten counts were recorded for this clonotype. One end of the junction varies from germline; a read error may be responsible. The rearrangement uses TRBV5-1 and TRBJ2-7; 8 positions agree with TRBD1. From germline, CDR1 is SGHRS and CDR2 YFSETQ. The CDR3 is 14 residues long. The CDR3 sequence: CASSSGTGAYEQYF. The CDR3 nucleotides read TGTGCCAGCAGCTCCGGGACAGGAGCCTACGAGCAGTACTTC.

This clonotype has a handful of counts. The genes are TRBV4-1 and TRBJ2-3; D gene uncertain. The CDR3 runs 13 residues. V was cut by 0 bases and J by 3 bases, with 4 bases left in between. Per germline, CDR1 MGHRA and CDR2 YSYEKL. The CDR3 here is CASSQEGTDTQYF. The CDR3 DNA is TGCGCCAGCAGCCAAGAAGGGACAGATACGCAGTATTTT.

This clonotype showed up just once. The CDR3 spells CASGVRQGSAVEQYF. The CDR3 DNA follows: TGTGCCAGCGGGGTTAGGCAGGGGAGCGCGGTCGAGCAGTACTTC. The rearrangement uses TRBV6-1 and TRBJ2-7, with D perhaps TRBD1 (6 bases). CDR3 length equals 15 residues. V lost 8 bases to trimming and J lost 6 bases, with 23 bases between them. The germline V gene encodes CDR1 MNHNS and CDR2 SASEGT.

The CDR3 DNA follows: TGCGCCAGCAGCCAAGAGGGACACCAGACCGCCGAGCAGTACTTC. This encodes CASSQEGHQTAEQYF. The chain recombines TRBV4-3 with TRBJ2-7; tentative D call: TRBD1 (6 bases). V lost 0 bases, J lost 6 bases, and 15 bases lay in between. From germline, CDR1 is LGHNA and CDR2 YSLEER. The CDR3 has 15 amino acids.

This clonotype showed up just a few times. V usage is TRBV9 and J usage is TRBJ2-7, with D possibly TRBD2 on 6 matching bases. The CDR3 loop spans 15 amino acids. The V gene lost 1 base and the J gene lost 2 bases, with 13 bases spanning the gap. Germline CDR1 and CDR2: SGDLS and YYNGEE. The CDR3 loop is CASSVSWGLPYEQYF. CDR3 sequence (DNA): TGTGCCAGCAGCGTAAGTTGGGGACTCCCCTACGAGCAGTACTTC.

The chain employs TRBV7-9 and TRBJ1-1; D not resolved. V lost 2 bases to trimming and J lost 11 bases, with 12 bases between them. Germline CDR1 and CDR2: SEHNR and FQNEAQ (reference sequence). The CDR3 totals 12 residues. The CDR3 spells CASSLPPDGAFF. The DNA for the CDR3 is TGTGCCAGCAGCTTACCCCCAGATGGGGCTTTCTTT.

With respect to this clonotype: One end of the junction does not line up with germline, which may come from a read error. The genes are TRBV5-1 and TRBJ2-2; the D gene is possibly TRBD1 (7 bases). The CDR3 runs 16 residues. Germline loops: CDR1 SGHRS, CDR2 YFSETQ. As DNA, the CDR3 is TGCACCAGCAGCCATCGCGTTCAGGGGGGAACCGGGGAGCTGTTTTTT. Its translation: CTSSHRVQGGTGELFF.

This clonotype occurred many times. The V call is TRBV5-1, the J call TRBJ2-5; 16 bases match TRBD2. V gave up 2 bases and J gave up 2 bases; unmatched junction bases: 6. There are 18 residues in the CDR3. Germline V CDR1 and CDR2: SGHRS, YFSETQ. The CDR3 here is CASSFGTSGRVGQETQYF. The CDR3 bases are TGCGCCAGCAGCTTCGGGACTAGCGGGAGGGTAGGACAAGAGACCCAGTACTTC.

This clonotype was found many times. The V call is TRBV7-3, the J call TRBJ1-1, with D possibly TRBD1 on 6 matching bases. From germline, CDR1 is SGHTA and CDR2 FQGTGA. The CDR3 totals 14 residues. The V and J ends lost 2 bases and 5 bases respectively, with 12 bases between them. CDR3 sequence (DNA): TGTGCCAGCAGCTTAGGCACAGGGTTGACTGAAGCTTTCTTT. It yields the protein CASSLGTGLTEAFF. The variable domain in full, with the rest retrieved from reference TRBV7-3 and TRBJ1-1, is GAGVSQTPSNKVTEKGKYVELRCDPISGHTALYWYRQSLGQGPEFLIYFQGTGAADDSGLPNDRFFAVRPEGSVSTLKIQRTERGDSAVYLCASSLGTGLTEAFFGQGTRLTVV.

The rearrangement uses TRBV10-3 and TRBJ2-5; D might be TRBD1 (6 bases). Trimming shortened V by 5 bases and J by 5 bases, and 9 bases separated the two germline ends. CDR1 and CDR2 (germline): ENHRY, SYGVKD. The CDR3 has 12 residues. The CDR3: CAISQGTETQYF. CDR3 DNA: TGTGCCATCAGTCAGGGGACCGAGACCCAGTACTTC.

The chain combines TRBV11-3 with TRBJ2-2, with 12 bases that match TRBD2. The germline V gene has CDR1 SGHNT and CDR2 YENEEA. The CDR3 length is 17 residues. Losses at the gene ends were 4 bases for V and 4 bases for J; bases not matched to a gene: 7. Here the CDR3 reads CASSSVLAGGITGELFF. As DNA, the CDR3 is TGTGCCAGCAGCTCCGTACTAGCGGGAGGCATCACCGGGGAGCTGTTTTTT.

This clonotype was found many times. One junction end disagrees with the germline gene, perhaps due to a read error. The chain employs TRBV7-9 and TRBJ2-3; D is undetermined. CDR3 length equals 14 residues. Germline assignment: CDR1 SEHNR and CDR2 FQNEAQ (reference sequence). In nucleotides, the CDR3 is TGTGCCAGCAGCTTAGACTACACCACATATACGCAGTATTTT. This sequence encodes CASSLDYTTYTQYF.

This chain connects TRBV20-1 to TRBJ2-6; D gene ambiguous. V was trimmed by 5 bases and J by 0 bases, leaving 5 bases between them. Germline lookup yields CDR1 DFQATT and CDR2 SNEGSKA (reference sequence). CDR3 length equals 13 residues. The CDR3 sequence: CSALNSGANVLTF. The CDR3 coding sequence is TGCAGTGCTCTCAACTCTGGGGCCAACGTCCTGACTTTC.

This clonotype came up a few times. The chain couples TRBV6-5 to TRBJ1-2; D not certain. V lost 5 bases and J 5 bases, leaving 9 bases between the germline ends. This CDR3 contains 12 residues. The germline V gene has CDR1 MNHEY and CDR2 SVGAGI. The CDR3 nucleotides read TGTGCCAGCAGTGCGGCAGCGTATGGCTACACCTTC. This gives the protein CASSAAAYGYTF.

The rearrangement uses TRBV20-1 and TRBJ2-5; 10 nucleotides match TRBD2. V lost 0 bases, J lost 5 bases, and 6 bases stayed unmatched. The germline CDR1 and CDR2 sequences are DFQATT and SNEGSKA (reference sequence). The CDR3 sequence is 15 residues long. This CDR3 reads CSARDPSGRVETQYF. CDR3 in DNA: TGCAGTGCTAGAGATCCGAGCGGGAGGGTGGAGACCCAGTACTTC.

This clonotype came up a few times. The chain couples TRBV24-1 to TRBJ2-3; no clear D gene. The V gene's germline CDR1 is KGHDR and CDR2 SFDVKD. The CDR3 totals 11 residues. V was cut by 6 bases and J by 7 bases, with 7 bases left in between. CDR3 amino acids: CATSLWNTQYF. The CDR3 region has the DNA TGTGCCACCAGTTTGTGGAATACGCAGTATTTT.

This clonotype occurred many times. The rearrangement links TRBV3-1 to TRBJ2-3; D is unclear. Deletions cut 4 bases from V and 4 bases from J, with 15 bases between. This CDR3 region has 15 residues. Per the germline V gene, CDR1 is LGHDT and CDR2 is YNNKEL (reference sequence). Written as DNA, the CDR3 is TGTGCCAGCAGCCTGCGAATCGGTAGGGCAGATACGCAGTATTTT. Protein sequence: CASSLRIGRADTQYF.

The rearrangement joins TRBV5-5 to TRBJ1-2; possibly TRBD1 for D (6 bases). The CDR3 runs to 14 residues. Germline V CDR1 and CDR2: SGHKS, YYEKEE (reference sequence). Trimming removed 4 bases at V and 4 bases at J, with 14 bases between. The chain's CDR3 is CASSGGGPSYGYTF. The CDR3 DNA is TGTGCCAGCAGCGGGGGCGGACCCTCCTATGGCTACACCTTC.

The V call is TRBV7-9, the J call TRBJ1-1; maybe TRBD1 (6 bases). Trimming took 2 bases from V and 4 from J, leaving 14 bases between them. The CDR3 has 15 amino acids. Germline-derived CDR1 and CDR2 are SEHNR and FQNEAQ (reference sequence). The CDR3 nucleotides are TGTGCCAGCAGCTTAACCGGGGGCGGGGGCACTGAAGCTTTCTTT. Its protein product is CASSLTGGGGTEAFF.

This clonotype was seen at least ten times. The chain joins TRBV9 to TRBJ2-5; 7 nucleotides match TRBD1. J was trimmed by 5 bases and V by 2 bases; bases with no gene match: 6. The CDR3 runs to 14 residues. From germline, CDR1 is SGDLS and CDR2 YYNGEE. CDR3 sequence (DNA): TGTGCCAGCAGCGTCGGGACAGTGAGGGAGACCCAGTACTTC. It encodes CASSVGTVRETQYF.

The chain has TRBV5-5 and TRBJ2-4; 10 positions agree with TRBD1. The CDR3 is made up of 14 amino acids. V lost 4 bases and J lost 7; bases outside the gene matches: 5. The germline CDR1 and CDR2 sequences are SGHKS and YYEKEE (reference sequence). The CDR3 nucleotides read TGTGCCAGCAGCCGACAGGGGGCTCGGAACATTCAGTACTTC. Encoded protein: CASSRQGARNIQYF.

This clonotype has more than one count but fewer than ten. The chain has TRBV7-2 and TRBJ2-2; 8 bases agree with TRBD2. The trim removed 2 bases at V and 7 bases at J, leaving 12 bases unmatched. The CDR3 runs to 17 residues. Germline V gene sequence: CDR1 SGHTA, CDR2 FQGNSA. The CDR3 region is CASSLNGRGGRYGELFF. Here the CDR3 DNA reads TGTGCCAGCAGCTTAAACGGTCGGGGGGGAAGGTACGGGGAGCTGTTTTTT.

The genes are TRBV11-1 and TRBJ2-3; D call uncertain. The germline gives CDR1 SGHAT, CDR2 FQDESV (reference sequence). The CDR3 contains 12 residues. Trimming removed 5 bases from V and 6 bases from J, with 9 bases in between. The CDR3 DNA reads TGTGCCAGCAGCATAGGGATTGATACGCAGTATTTT. It specifies CASSIGIDTQYF.

This clonotype was seen only a few times. V is TRBV29-1 and J is TRBJ2-5; D uncertain. The germline V gene has CDR1 SQVTM and CDR2 ANQGSEA. Trimming took off 3 bases at V and 4 bases at J, with 6 bases between the two ends. The CDR3 is 11 amino acids. CDR3 nucleotides: TGCAGCGTTGAGTTTGGAGAGACCCAGTACTTC. Protein sequence: CSVEFGETQYF.

The chain has TRBV5-4 and TRBJ2-1; tentatively, D is TRBD2 (6 bases). The CDR3 has 15 residues. Germline V CDR1 and CDR2: SGHNT, YYREEE (reference sequence). The ends were cut back, 4 bases at V and 5 bases at J, with 16 bases in the middle. CDR3 in amino acids: CASSLRWGGNNEQFF. CDR3 DNA sequence: TGTGCCAGCAGCCTAAGGTGGGGCGGGAACAATGAGCAGTTCTTC.

The V gene is TRBV20-1, the J gene TRBJ2-7, with a weak D call TRBD2 (5 bases). CDR3 size: 13 residues. Trimming cost V 0 bases and J 7 bases, with 13 bases left between them. The germline V gene encodes CDR1 DFQATT and CDR2 SNEGSKA (reference sequence). DNA of the CDR3: TGCAGTGCTAGAGATGGGAGATCCGGGGAGCAGTACTTC. Amino acids: CSARDGRSGEQYF.

V is TRBV5-5 and J is TRBJ2-1, with 11 bases lining up with TRBD2. V was clipped by 4 bases and J by 6 bases; unmatched bases: 9. This CDR3 has 16 amino acids. CDR1 and CDR2 from the germline V gene are SGHKS and YYEKEE (reference sequence). CDR3 sequence reads: CASSLEGLAAFNEQFF. The CDR3 coding sequence is TGTGCCAGCAGCCTGGAGGGACTAGCGGCCTTCAATGAGCAGTTCTTC.

The rearrangement joins TRBV29-1 to TRBJ2-1; TRBD2 aligns across 9 bases. Germline CDR1 reads SQVTM; CDR2 reads ANQGSEA. V gave up 4 bases and J gave up 2 bases; unmatched junction bases: 0. The CDR3 is made up of 13 amino acids. The CDR3 here is CSVGLAAYNEQFF. CDR3 DNA: TGCAGCGTTGGACTAGCGGCCTACAATGAGCAGTTCTTC.